The rows below give T cell receptor beta chains drawn from one sample of a study of CD8 T cells in Susac syndrome. TCRdb reprocessed the immunoSEQ multiplex PCR reads via MiXCR and lists one record per CDR3 protein. The repertoire holds 100,000 to 150,000 distinct CDR3 sequences, with around 94% as singletons. Material: CD8+ T cells from PBMCs. These receptors were taken from a human donor with Susac syndrome. The CDR3 runs from the conserved cysteine through the conserved F or W. D genes are given only for firm matches. The listing skips clone size in some rows; elsewhere it reads once, few, many or a size class.

TRBD2 | TRBJ2-3 | NA | 15 | TRBV12-3/TRBV12-4 | TGTGCCAGCAGTCCGGTACGGGGGGGCAAAGATACGCAGTATTTT | CASSPVRGGKDTQYF
TRBD1 | TRBJ1-1 | NA | 13 | TRBV2 | TGTGCCAGCACCAGGACAGGGTTGGCGAAAGCTTTCTTT | CASTRTGLAKAFF
NA | TRBJ2-7 | NA | 15 | TRBV7-9 | TGTGCCAGCAGCTCGCCCCGGGACTTCGGCTACGAGCAGTACTTC | CASSSPRDFGYEQYF
NA | TRBJ2-7 | NA | 15 | TRBV21-1 | TGTGCCAGCAGCCGGTACGGCGGGAAGCAATACGAGCAGTACTTC | CASSRYGGKQYEQYF
NA | TRBJ1-2 | NA | 12 | TRBV2 | TGTGCCAGCGGGGGGGAAAACTATGGCTACACCTTC | CASGGENYGYTF
NA | TRBJ2-5 | NA | 15 | TRBV20-1 | TGCAGTGCCACAAGCCCCGGGGCAGAAGGAGAGACCCAGTACTTC | CSATSPGAEGETQYF
NA | TRBJ2-4 | NA | 15 | TRBV12-3/TRBV12-4 | TGTGCCAGCAGAGAAACCAGGGACGCCAAAAACATTCAGTACTTC | CASRETRDAKNIQYF
TRBD2 | TRBJ2-1 | NA | 15 | TRBV30 | TGTGCCTGGAGTTGGGGTAGCGGGCGGTCTGGGGAGCAGTTCTTC | CAWSWGSGRSGEQFF
NA | TRBJ1-2 | NA | 14 | TRBV15 | TGTGCCACCAGCAGATTCAGGGACGGCGAAGGCTACACCTTC | CATSRFRDGEGYTF
NA | TRBJ2-1 | NA | 17 | TRBV4-3 | TGCGCCAGCAGCCAAGATCTTGGCGACCCCCTGGGGAATGAGCAGTTCTTC | CASSQDLGDPLGNEQFF
NA | TRBJ2-5 | NA | 15 | TRBV13 | TGTGCCAGCAGCGAGAGTGGTTGGGAAGAAGAGACCCAGTACTTC | CASSESGWEEETQYF
TRBD1 | TRBJ1-1 | NA | 16 | TRBV6-6 | TGTGCCAGCAGGGCGCCAGGGGGAGGGACGAACACTGAAGCTTTCTTT | CASRAPGGGTNTEAFF
NA | TRBJ2-3 | NA | 15 | TRBV15 | TGTGCCACCAGCAGAGATCTTTCCGGCTCAAATACGCAGTATTTT | CATSRDLSGSNTQYF
NA | TRBJ1-1 | NA | 16 | TRBV7-9 | TGTGCCAGCAGCTTAGCGCGGCACCCCCGGGTCACTGAAGCTTTCTTT | CASSLARHPRVTEAFF
NA | TRBJ1-2 | NA | 14 | TRBV2 | TGTGCCAGCAGTGAATCTGCAGGGCCCTATGGCTACACCTTC | CASSESAGPYGYTF
TRBD2 | TRBJ2-7 | NA | 15 | TRBV20-1 | TGCAGTGCTAGAGATCTGAGGCTAGCGGCCTACGAGCAGTACTTC | CSARDLRLAAYEQYF
TRBD1 | TRBJ1-5 | NA | 18 | TRBV3-1 | TGTGCCAGCAGCCAAGAAATTGGACAGGGCTGTAGCAATCAGCCCCAGCATTTT | CASSQEIGQGCSNQPQHF
TRBD1 | TRBJ2-7 | NA | 15 | TRBV2 | TGTGCCAGCAGTGAGCGGGACAGGGCCCTGGCTGAGCAGTACTTC | CASSERDRALAEQYF
NA | TRBJ1-2 | NA | 14 | TRBV4-1 | TGCGCCAGCAGCCAGGGACCGGGGGACTATGGCCACACCTTC | CASSQGPGDYGHTF
TRBD2 | TRBJ2-1 | NA | 13 | TRBV6-5 | TGTGCCACCGGTAGCGGGGCCTACAATGAGCAGTTCTTC | CATGSGAYNEQFF
NA | TRBJ2-7 | few | 13 | TRBV12-3/TRBV12-4 | TGTGCCAGCAGTTTGGGTGGGTCCTACGAGCAGTACTTC | CASSLGGSYEQYF
NA | TRBJ2-5 | NA | 16 | TRBV4-3 | TGCGCCAGCAGCCAAGAAGGGCCCGGGACGGAAGAGACCCAGTACTTC | CASSQEGPGTEETQYF
NA | TRBJ2-7 | NA | 14 | TRBV20-1 | TGCAGTGCTAGAGATTCCAGGGGACCCTACGAGCAGTACTTC | CSARDSRGPYEQYF
NA | TRBJ2-7 | NA | 14 | TRBV7-9 | TGTGCCAGCAGCTTAGATACAGAATTCTACGAGCAGTACTTC | CASSLDTEFYEQYF
NA | TRBJ1-3 | NA | 17 | TRBV13 | TGTGCCAGCAGCTCGGGGCTGCCGGGGAGAACAGGAAACACCATATATTTT | CASSSGLPGRTGNTIYF
TRBD1 | TRBJ1-2 | NA | 13 | TRBV7-8 | TGTGCCAGCAGCACCAGGGGGGGGTTAAGCTACACCTTC | CASSTRGGLSYTF
TRBD2 | TRBJ2-7 | NA | 18 | TRBV9 | TGTGCCAGCAGCGTAGGGCGGGTCGGACTAGCGGGAGGATCCGAGCAGTACTTC | CASSVGRVGLAGGSEQYF
TRBD2 | TRBJ2-3 | NA | 16 | TRBV20-1 | TGCAGTGCTAGAGATGAGGCTAGCGGAGACACAGATACGCAGTATTTT | CSARDEASGDTDTQYF
NA | TRBJ1-2 | NA | 16 | TRBV2 | TGTGCCAGCACTCTAGCCCACGCAGATTTCAAATATGGCTACACCTTC | CASTLAHADFKYGYTF
NA | TRBJ1-2 | NA | 14 | TRBV7-8 | TGTGCCAGCAGCCCCAATCACAGGGACCATGGCTACACCTTC | CASSPNHRDHGYTF
NA | TRBJ2-7 | NA | 16 | TRBV4-3 | TGCGCCAGCAGCCAAGGGATGGGAGATACCTCCTACGAGCAGTACTTC | CASSQGMGDTSYEQYF
TRBD2 | TRBJ2-7 | NA | 16 | TRBV9 | TGTGCCAGCAGCGTAGGAACTAGCGGGAGGGCCCAAGAGCAGTACTTC | CASSVGTSGRAQEQYF
NA | TRBJ1-5 | NA | 18 | TRBV28 | TGTGCCAGCAGTATAGGCGTCCAGGACTCCCCACTCAATCAGCCCCAGCATTTT | CASSIGVQDSPLNQPQHF
TRBD2 | TRBJ2-2 | NA | 13 | TRBV2 | TGTGCCAGCGCTAGCGGATACACCGGGGAGCTGTTTTTT | CASASGYTGELFF
NA | TRBJ2-2 | NA | 16 | TRBV5-1 | TGCGCCAGCACGGACTACAGCTCCTCGGACACCGGGGAGCTGTTTTTT | CASTDYSSSDTGELFF
TRBD1 | TRBJ1-1 | NA | 13 | TRBV20-1 | TGCAGTGCTAGAGGGGGACAGACTACAGAAGCTTTCTTT | CSARGGQTTEAFF
TRBD1 | TRBJ2-7 | few | 15 | TRBV13 | TGTGCCAGCAGCCGAGGACAGGAAGGGTCCTACGAGCAGTACTTC | CASSRGQEGSYEQYF
NA | TRBJ2-5 | NA | 13 | TRBV5-6 | TGTGCCAGCAGCTTGGACGTTGGAGAGACCCAGTACTTC | CASSLDVGETQYF
NA | TRBJ1-1 | NA | 13 | TRBV4-1 | TGCGCCAGCAGCCAGGACGGGAACACTGAAGCTTTCTTT | CASSQDGNTEAFF
TRBD2 | TRBJ2-7 | NA | 13 | TRBV29-1 | TGCAGCGTTCTCCAGCGGGAGGGCTACGAGCAGTACTTC | CSVLQREGYEQYF
TRBD2 | TRBJ2-5 | once | 16 | TRBV7-8 | TGTGCCAGCAGCCCCCGGACTAGCGGGGATGTTGAGACCCAGTACTTC | CASSPRTSGDVETQYF
NA | TRBJ1-2 | NA | 12 | TRBV30 | TGTGCCTGGAGTGTCAGAGACTATGGCTACACCTTC | CAWSVRDYGYTF
NA | TRBJ2-2 | NA | 15 | TRBV5-6 | TGTGCCAGCAGCTGGGGGACCTATGGGGCCGGGGAGCTGTTTTTT | CASSWGTYGAGELFF
TRBD2 | TRBJ2-2 | NA | 14 | TRBV6-2/TRBV6-3 | TGTGCCAGCAGTGGGGACTATTCCACCGGGGAGCTGTTTTTT | CASSGDYSTGELFF